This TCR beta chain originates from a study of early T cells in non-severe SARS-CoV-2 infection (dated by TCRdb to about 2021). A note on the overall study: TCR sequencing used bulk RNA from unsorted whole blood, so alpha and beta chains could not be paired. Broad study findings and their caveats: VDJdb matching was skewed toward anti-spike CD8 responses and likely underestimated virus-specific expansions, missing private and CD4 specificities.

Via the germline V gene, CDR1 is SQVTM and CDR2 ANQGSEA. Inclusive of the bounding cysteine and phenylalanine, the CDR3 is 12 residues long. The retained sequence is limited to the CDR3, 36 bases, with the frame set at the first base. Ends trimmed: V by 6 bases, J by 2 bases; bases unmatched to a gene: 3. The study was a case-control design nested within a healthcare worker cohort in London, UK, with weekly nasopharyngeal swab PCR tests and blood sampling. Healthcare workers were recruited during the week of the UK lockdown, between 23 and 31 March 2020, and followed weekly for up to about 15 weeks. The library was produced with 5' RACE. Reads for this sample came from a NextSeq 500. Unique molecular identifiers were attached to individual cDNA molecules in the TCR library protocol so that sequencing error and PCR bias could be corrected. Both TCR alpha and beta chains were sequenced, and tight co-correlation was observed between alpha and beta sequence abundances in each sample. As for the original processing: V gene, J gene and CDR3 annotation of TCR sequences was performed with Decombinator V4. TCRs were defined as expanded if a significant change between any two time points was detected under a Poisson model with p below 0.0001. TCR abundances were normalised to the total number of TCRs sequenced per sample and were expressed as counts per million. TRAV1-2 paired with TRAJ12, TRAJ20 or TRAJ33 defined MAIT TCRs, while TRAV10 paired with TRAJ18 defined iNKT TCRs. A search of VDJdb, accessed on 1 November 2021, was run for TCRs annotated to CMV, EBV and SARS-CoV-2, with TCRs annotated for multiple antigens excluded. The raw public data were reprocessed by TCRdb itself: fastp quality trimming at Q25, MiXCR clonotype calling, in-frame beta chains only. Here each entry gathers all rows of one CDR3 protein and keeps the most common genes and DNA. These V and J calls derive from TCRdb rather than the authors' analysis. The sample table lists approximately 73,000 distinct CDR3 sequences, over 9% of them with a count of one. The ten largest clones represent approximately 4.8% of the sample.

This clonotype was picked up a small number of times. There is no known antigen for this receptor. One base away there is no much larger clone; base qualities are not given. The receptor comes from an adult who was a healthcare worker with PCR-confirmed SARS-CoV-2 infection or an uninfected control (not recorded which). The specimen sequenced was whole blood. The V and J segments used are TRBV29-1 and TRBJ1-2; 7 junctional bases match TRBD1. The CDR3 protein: CSVVDRNYGYTF. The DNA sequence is TGCAGCGTCGTGGACAGGAACTATGGCTACACCTTC.